This T cell receptor beta chain was sequenced for a study of regulatory T cells in long-lasting Graves disease. The time point is: persistent/refractory GD, antithyroid drugs over 5 years with positive TRAb. RNA extracted from PBMCs served as the sequencing template. Arm-PCR of CDR3 regions and iRepertoire HTBI primers were the basis on which TCR beta libraries were built. One entry per CDR3 protein results from TCRdb running MiXCR on the multiplex PCR reads. Of fewer than 400,000 distinct CDR3 sequences in the sample, less than 25% were seen once. The CDR3 is made up of 15 amino acids. Germline CDR1 SGHTA, CDR2 FQGNSA. Trimming cost V 8 bases and J 1 base, with 14 bases left between them.

The clonotype was recovered from a female donor with Graves disease. The sample consisted of peripheral blood mononuclear cells (PBMCs), taken when the disease was refractory, from a patient treated with antithyroid drugs. The chain links TRBV7-2 to TRBJ2-2; D gene unclear. CDR3 sequence reads: CASGPRALNTGELFF. CDR3 DNA: TGTGCCAGCGGGCCTAGGGCCTTGAACACCGGGGAGCTGTTTTTT.